This T cell receptor beta chain emerged from a study of cytomegalovirus exposure and HLA in healthy donors. Overall study context: From HLA-typed donors, an early data release held 70 million to 100 million unique TCRs. Clustering assigned approximately 78% of the roughly 370 genotyped donors to the Caucasian-associated ancestry cluster.

Healthy people donating bone marrow made up the donors. Primers: 60 Vbeta forward and 13 Jbeta reverse. The data were produced by immunoSEQ multiplex PCR, yet TCRdb's version contains in-frame clones alone and is incomplete. The sample shows around 200,000 clones, 79% of them seen only once. Concerning this clone: As yet, its antigen is unknown.

Study-wide points: The number of N-insertions in an Asian-associated ancestry cluster was reportedly below the 666-donor mean in a later analysis.

The V end lost 7 bases, the J end lost 3 bases, and 24 bases lay between the germline ends. The germline gives CDR1 SGHTA, CDR2 FQGNSA. CDR3 length: 17 residues. The sample consisted of PBMCs. The clonotype comes from a woman in her fifties or sixties in good health and CMV-seronegative. This sequence joins TRBV7-2 and TRBJ1-1; D is uncertain. The CDR3 loop reads CASKLPTRPSLDTEAFF. In DNA form, the CDR3 reads TGTGCCAGCAAACTACCGACCCGGCCCTCACTGGACACTGAAGCTTTCTTT.